This paragraph reports one TCR beta chain. The CDR3 loop spans 17 amino acids. Germline V gene sequence: CDR1 MNHNS, CDR2 SASEGT. J gave up 5 bases and V 0 bases, and 8 bases lay outside the gene matches. Deep-level settings were used for running the assay. The table came from immunoSEQ multiplex PCR; TCRdb's copy has only in-frame clones and leaves some out. The sample consists of some 2,400,000 clones, around 95% of them appearing once. The sample originates from a study of shared clonotypes between healthy human individuals. The study enrolled healthy HIV-negative adults without recent acute infections or vaccinations as donors. There were only Caucasian adults among the donors, and all lived in Nashville, Tennessee. The study separated CD4+ cells into CD45RA+ naive and CD45RA-negative memory subsets.

The receptor's source is a man younger than 35 in good health. The sequenced sample consisted of naive CD4+ T cells sorted from blood. Subset described: CD45RA+ positively selected. J is TRBJ2-3 and V is TRBV6-1, with TRBD2 matching 10 bases. The CDR3 DNA is TGTGCCAGCAGTGAAGCGTTACTAGCGGGGCATGGAGATACGCAGTATTTT. Translated: CASSEALLAGHGDTQYF.